Listed here are 25 T cell receptor beta chains from one sample, sequenced in a study of cytomegalovirus exposure and HLA in healthy donors. Both 60 Vbeta primers and 13 Jbeta primers went into the PCR. This table comes from immunoSEQ multiplex PCR, and its TCRdb copy is limited to in-frame clones, with some not included. Here the sample spans some 97,000 clones, 84% being singletons. Sequenced material: PBMCs. The receptors stem from a woman aged 18-29 years in good health and CMV-seronegative.

The rearrangement joins TRBV7-8 to TRBJ1-5; unclear D gene. The CDR3 spans 12 residues. CDR1 SGHVS and CDR2 FQNEAQ come from the germline V gene. With 4 bases removed from V and 10 bases from J, the gap between germline ends came to 11 bases. Here the CDR3 reads CASSSRGEPQHF. For the CDR3, the DNA is TGTGCCAGCAGCTCCCGAGGAGAACCCCAGCATTTT.

The rearrangement links TRBV29-1 to TRBJ1-1; perhaps TRBD1 as D (5 bases). CDR3 length: 15 residues. Trimming took off 4 bases at V and 0 bases at J, with 15 bases between the two ends. The germline CDR1 and CDR2 sequences are SQVTM and ANQGSEA. CDR3 in DNA: TGCAGCGTTGTATCCCAGGGTAACATGAACACTGAAGCTTTCTTT. This translates into CSVVSQGNMNTEAFF.

The chain combines TRBV29-1 with TRBJ2-7, with a possible D match to TRBD1 (6 bases). Trimming took 6 bases from V and 2 from J, leaving 14 bases between them. Germline assignment: CDR1 SQVTM and CDR2 ANQGSEA. The CDR3 is made up of 13 amino acids. The CDR3 DNA is TGCAGCGTCTCAGGGGATATGGCCTACGAGCAGTACTTC. Translated, it gives CSVSGDMAYEQYF.

In this sample, this clone turned up a few times. The chain has TRBV7-9 and TRBJ2-7, with 7 bases lining up with TRBD2. With 0 bases clipped from V and 0 bases from J, the junction kept 5 bases outside the gene matches. The CDR3 runs to 16 residues. Looked up from germline, CDR1 is SEHNR and CDR2 is FQNEAQ (reference sequence). The CDR3 bases are TGTGCCAGCAGCTTAGCCATGGGCGGGAGCTCCTACGAGCAGTACTTC. Protein: CASSLAMGGSSYEQYF.

The V and J genes are TRBV5-8 and TRBJ2-1; 10 positions match TRBD1. Germline V gives CDR1 SGHTS, CDR2 YDEGEE. Trimming cost V 3 bases and J 8 bases; bases outside gene matches: 5. CDR3 length: 14 amino acids. The CDR3 coding sequence is TGTGCCAGCAGCTGGGGGACAGGGGTGGATGAGCAGTTCTTC. It encodes CASSWGTGVDEQFF.

The V gene is TRBV6-5, the J gene TRBJ2-1, with 10 bases fitting TRBD2. CDR1 is MNHEY, CDR2 SVGAGI, per germline. The CDR3 is 15 amino acids. The V segment lost 10 bases and the J segment 4 bases; nucleotides outside the gene matches: 10. CDR3 bases: TGTGCCACCATGGGACCTAGCGGGGGTTACAATGAGCAGTTCTTC. As protein: CATMGPSGGYNEQFF.

This chain links TRBV19 with TRBJ2-3; D unclear. V was shortened by 3 bases and J by 0 bases, with 10 bases between the two germline ends. Germline CDR1 reads LNHDA; CDR2 reads SQIVND (reference sequence). This CDR3 comprises 15 residues. CDR3 in amino acids: CASSIGFGSTDTQYF. The CDR3 nucleotides read TGTGCCAGTAGTATCGGGTTCGGTAGCACAGATACGCAGTATTTT.

This sequence joins TRBV7-3 and TRBJ1-1; TRBD1 agrees at 8 bases. The germline V gene encodes CDR1 SGHTA and CDR2 FQGTGA. The ends lost 0 bases at V and 10 bases at J; junction bases unmatched: 7. The CDR3 runs 14 residues. CDR3: CASSLTAGTGGAFF. CDR3 coding DNA: TGTGCCAGCAGCTTAACCGCCGGGACAGGAGGAGCTTTCTTT.

This chain joins TRBV5-4 and TRBJ2-3; D is uncertain. Germline V gives CDR1 SGHNT, CDR2 YYREEE (reference sequence). The CDR3 contains 14 residues. Trimming took 1 base from V and 7 from J, leaving 13 bases between them. CDR3 region: CASSLSWLPNTQYF. CDR3 nucleotides: TGTGCCAGCAGCTTGAGTTGGCTTCCGAATACGCAGTATTTT.

The gene calls are TRBV9 and TRBJ2-5; tentatively, D is TRBD1 (5 bases). This CDR3 has 13 amino acids. Between the trimmed V and J ends, which lost 2 bases and 5 bases, there was a span of 10 bases. In germline, CDR1 is SGDLS, CDR2 YYNGEE. The CDR3 sequence is CASSVQGEETQYF. CDR3 nucleotides: TGTGCCAGCAGCGTTCAGGGCGAGGAGACCCAGTACTTC.

The V call is TRBV27, the J call TRBJ1-1, with D tentatively TRBD1 (6 bases). The CDR3 totals 11 residues. Per germline, CDR1 MNHEY and CDR2 SMNVEV (reference sequence). V lost 6 bases and J 7 bases, leaving 9 bases between the germline ends. This chain's CDR3 is CASRQGVEAFF. The CDR3 nucleotides read TGTGCCAGCAGACAGGGCGTTGAAGCTTTCTTT.

The V call is TRBV5-4, the J call TRBJ1-6; D is perhaps TRBD1 (5 bases). The CDR3 is 13 residues long. V lost 6 bases and J lost 4, with 8 bases in between. Germline assignment: CDR1 SGHNT and CDR2 YYREEE (reference sequence). The CDR3 DNA sequence: TGTGCCAGCACCCCAGGGTATAATTCACCCCTCCACTTT. Translated: CASTPGYNSPLHF.

This clone was detected only a few times. This sample includes further DNA sequences coding for the same CDR3. V is TRBV5-1 and J is TRBJ1-1; D might be TRBD1 (5 bases). V was clipped by 2 bases and J by 4 bases, with 9 bases between them. Germline loops: CDR1 SGHRS, CDR2 YFSETQ. The CDR3 is 13 residues long. CDR3 amino acids: CASSLRGGTEAFF. The CDR3 DNA follows: TGCGCCAGCAGCTTAAGGGGTGGCACTGAAGCTTTCTTT.

This chain links TRBV5-1 with TRBJ2-1, with 12 bases matching TRBD2. CDR3 size: 19 residues. Trimming cost V 4 bases and J 1 base; bases outside gene matches: 12. CDR1 is SGHRS and CDR2 is YFSETQ in the germline V gene. The CDR3 loop is CASSRTGTSGPSSYNEQFF. CDR3 DNA: TGCGCCAGCAGCCGCACCGGGACTAGCGGGCCCTCTTCCTACAATGAGCAGTTCTTC.

The J gene is TRBJ2-2, the V gene TRBV5-1, with 8 bases fitting TRBD1. Germline V gene lookup returns CDR1 SGHRS and CDR2 YFSETQ. This CDR3 comprises 16 residues. The junction had 5 bases not matched to a gene; V was cut back by 4 bases and J by 0 bases. The CDR3 reads CASSPRQGPNTGELFF. Here the CDR3 DNA reads TGCGCCAGCAGCCCCCGACAGGGGCCGAACACCGGGGAGCTGTTTTTT.

The rearrangement links TRBV29-1 to TRBJ2-1; 10 bases are a match to TRBD2. J gave up 8 bases and V 3 bases, and 13 bases lay outside the gene matches. Germline V CDR1 and CDR2: SQVTM, ANQGSEA. The CDR3 has 16 amino acids. The CDR3 spells CSVDALPSGRSYEQFF. The CDR3 coding sequence is TGCAGCGTTGACGCTTTACCTAGCGGGAGAAGCTATGAGCAGTTCTTC.

The chain uses TRBV19 and TRBJ1-2; tentative D call: TRBD1 (6 bases). Germline CDR1 and CDR2: LNHDA and SQIVND (reference sequence). The CDR3 runs 15 residues. Trimming left V 3 bases short and J 5 bases short, with 16 bases between. CDR3 loop: CASSILGQRRYGYTF. CDR3 coding DNA: TGTGCCAGTAGTATCCTAGGACAGCGCCGTTATGGCTACACCTTC.

The rearrangement joins TRBV7-9 to TRBJ1-6; D remains unclear. CDR1 and CDR2 (germline): SEHNR, FQNEAQ (reference sequence). The ends were cut back, 3 bases at V and 9 bases at J, with 12 bases in the middle. This CDR3 has 14 amino acids. The CDR3 DNA reads TGTGCCAGCAGCTTGGTCGATCGGGTTTCACCCCTCCACTTT. Encoded protein: CASSLVDRVSPLHF.

The table lists this clone with a count of one. The rearrangement links TRBV2 to TRBJ1-6, with 10 bases identical to TRBD1. V trimming: 6 bases; J trimming: 9 bases; junction bases outside the gene matches: 8. Germline V gene lookup returns CDR1 SNHLY and CDR2 FYNNEI. The CDR3 totals 15 residues. In DNA, the CDR3 is TGTGCCAGCAGGAGACAGGGGGCTGCTGGTTCACCCCTCCACTTT. The encoded protein is CASRRQGAAGSPLHF.

The J gene is TRBJ2-7, the V gene TRBV10-3; a weak D match, TRBD2 (5 bases). V gave up 0 bases and J gave up 2 bases, with 14 bases separating them. Germline V lookup: CDR1 ENHRY, CDR2 SYGVKD. The CDR3 runs 16 residues. Here the CDR3 reads CAISESSPPGTYEQYF. In DNA form, the CDR3 reads TGTGCCATCAGTGAGTCGAGCCCCCCCGGGACCTACGAGCAGTACTTC.

This clone has a handful of counts. The genes are TRBV2 and TRBJ2-3, with a possible D match to TRBD2 (5 bases). The CDR3 sequence is 14 residues long. The V and J ends lost 4 bases and 2 bases respectively, with 10 bases between them. CDR1 is SNHLY and CDR2 is FYNNEI in the germline V gene. This CDR3 is CASSVGGFTDTQYF. In DNA form, the CDR3 reads TGTGCCAGCAGTGTGGGCGGGTTCACAGATACGCAGTATTTT.

A few counts support this clone. The chain uses TRBV19 and TRBJ2-7; 10 bases are shared with TRBD1. The CDR3 is 15 amino acids. CDR1 is LNHDA, CDR2 SQIVND, per germline (reference sequence). V was pared by 5 bases and J by 7 bases, with 11 bases of the junction left unmatched. Here the CDR3 reads CASSSRQGAMGEQYF. CDR3 in DNA: TGTGCCAGTAGTTCTCGACAGGGGGCTATGGGAGAGCAGTACTTC.

The J gene is TRBJ1-1, the V gene TRBV7-9; 9 bases map to TRBD1. Germline V lookup: CDR1 SEHNR, CDR2 FQNEAQ (reference sequence). The CDR3 sequence is 17 residues long. V trimming: 3 bases; J trimming: 1 base; junction bases outside the gene matches: 9. The CDR3 here is CASSFRTGALENTEAFF. CDR3 nucleotide sequence: TGTGCCAGCAGCTTTAGGACAGGGGCCCTAGAGAACACTGAAGCTTTCTTT.

This rearrangement joins TRBV10-3 to TRBJ2-1; 10 positions match TRBD2. CDR1 is ENHRY, CDR2 SYGVKD, per germline. V gave up 4 bases and J gave up 2 bases; unmatched junction bases: 11. CDR3 length: 18 residues. The DNA of the CDR3 is TGTGCCATCAGTGGTAGGACTAGCGGAACACTCCCCTACAATGAGCAGTTCTTC. Encoded protein: CAISGRTSGTLPYNEQFF.

The J gene is TRBJ2-1, the V gene TRBV5-1, with TRBD2 matching 7 bases. The CDR3 is made up of 14 amino acids. Per the germline V gene, CDR1 is SGHRS and CDR2 is YFSETQ. Trimming took 3 bases from V and 0 from J; bases not matched to a gene: 0. Written as DNA, the CDR3 is TGCGCCAGCAGCTGGACTAGCTCCTACAATGAGCAGTTCTTC. It is translated as CASSWTSSYNEQFF.